The 4 T cell receptor beta chains below come from one sample, sequenced in a study of blood T cell repertoires in COVID-19. Some clones are missing from TCRdb's copy, which holds only in-frame ones; the method was immunoSEQ multiplex PCR. Among about 230,000 clones, 83% were seen once, and the ten largest hold approximately 2.6%. The sequencing sample was made of peripheral blood. Receptors originate from a woman aged 70-85 years with active or convalescent COVID-19.

The chain has TRBV4-1 and TRBJ1-2, with 8 bases that match TRBD1. Germline V gene lookup returns CDR1 MGHRA and CDR2 YSYEKL. The CDR3 length is 15 residues. The V and J ends lost 3 bases and 5 bases, in that order; junction bases with no gene match: 8. The CDR3 sequence: CASSQPAQGVYGYTF. CDR3 DNA sequence: TGCGCCAGCAGCCAGCCGGCACAGGGGGTTTATGGCTACACCTTC.

In regard to this clone: Additional DNA sequences in this sample encode the identical CDR3. The chain has TRBV28 and TRBJ2-7; 12 nucleotides align to TRBD2. This CDR3 contains 15 residues. J gave up 2 bases and V 3 bases, and 2 bases lay outside the gene matches. Germline CDR1 is MDHEN and CDR2 is SYDVKM. CDR3 sequence: CASSFRLAGAYEQYF. The DNA of the CDR3 is TGTGCCAGCAGTTTTAGACTAGCGGGGGCCTACGAGCAGTACTTC.

On this clone itself: Additional DNA sequences in this sample encode the identical CDR3. The gene calls are TRBV19 and TRBJ2-3, with 9 bases lining up with TRBD1. Germline CDR1 LNHDA, CDR2 SQIVND (reference sequence). CDR3 length equals 15 residues. With 5 bases clipped from V and 4 bases from J, the junction kept 7 bases outside the gene matches. The CDR3 reads CASSPGQGGADTQYF. Here the CDR3 DNA reads TGTGCCAGTAGTCCGGGACAGGGAGGCGCAGATACGCAGTATTTT.

The sample holds a few counts of this clone. V is TRBV2 and J is TRBJ2-1; D is perhaps TRBD2 (5 bases). The CDR3 is 15 residues long. Germline V gene sequence: CDR1 SNHLY, CDR2 FYNNEI. Trimming stripped 8 bases from V and 2 bases from J, with 16 bases between. CDR3 nucleotide sequence: TGTGCCAGCGGCCGGGATTCATCCACCTACAATGAGCAGTTCTTC. Translated, it gives CASGRDSSTYNEQFF.